A selection of T cell receptor beta chains follows, all from one sample in a study of long-term antiretroviral therapy in people with HIV. Assay: immunoSEQ multiplex PCR; the TCRdb copy retains only in-frame clones and omits some. The table includes approximately 23,000 clones, more than 75% detected once. This sample comprised unsorted PBMCs, obtained 5.9 years after starting antiretroviral therapy. These receptor sequences come from a man between 25 and 39 years old with HIV. CDR3s include the opening cysteine and the closing phenylalanine or tryptophan. A D gene is named only where the DNA matches it firmly. Size values are once, few and many counts, or a class for expanded clones, and some rows have none.

V gene	clone size	CDR3 length	D gene	J gene	CDR3 DNA	CDR3 protein
TRBV7-2	-	17	TRBD2	TRBJ2-3	TGTGCCAGCAGCTTATCCCAATCAACGGGAGGCCCGGATACGCAGTATTTT	CASSLSQSTGGPDTQYF
TRBV4-2	few	16	-	TRBJ1-3	TGTGCCAGCAGCCAAGAACTCGCCGAACTTGGAAACACCATATATTTT	CASSQELAELGNTIYF
TRBV2	-	13	-	TRBJ2-7	TGTGCCAGCAGTGAAGGCGCGCCCTACGAGCAGTACTTC	CASSEGAPYEQYF
TRBV6-6	-	16	-	TRBJ1-1	TGTGCCAGCAGTTACTCTCCCGGCAGTTTGAACACTGAAGCTTTCTTT	CASSYSPGSLNTEAFF
TRBV28	-	14	TRBD2	TRBJ2-1	TGTGCCGCTCGGAGCGGGGGTGCGAGCAATGAGCAGTTCTTC	CAARSGGASNEQFF
TRBV28	-	15	TRBD1	TRBJ1-2	TGTGCCAGCAGTCACTTTGACAGGGGGTCCTATGGCTACACCTTC	CASSHFDRGSYGYTF
TRBV30	-	18	TRBD2	TRBJ2-3	TGTGCCTGGAGTAATAGTGGGACTAGCGGGGGGGGTAAAAATACGCAGTATTTT	CAWSNSGTSGGGKNTQYF
TRBV5-1	once	14	-	TRBJ2-7	TGCGCCAGCAAGGGGGGGACAGGAGGCTACGAGCAGTACTTC	CASKGGTGGYEQYF
TRBV7-9	once	15	-	TRBJ2-1	TGTGCCAGCAGCTTAGACGGGAGCGCTGACAATGAGCAGTTCTTC	CASSLDGSADNEQFF
TRBV6-5	-	15	TRBD1	TRBJ2-7	TGTGCCAGCAGTTTGGGGACAGGGAGGTCCTACGAGCAGTACTTC	CASSLGTGRSYEQYF
TRBV6-4	-	15	-	TRBJ2-7	TGTGCCAGCAGTGAATATGAAAAGGGCACCTACGAGCAGTACTTC	CASSEYEKGTYEQYF
TRBV19	-	16	TRBD1	TRBJ1-1	TGTGCCAGTAGGCCTGGGACAGGGGGTCTAAACACTGAAGCTTTCTTT	CASRPGTGGLNTEAFF
TRBV28	once	19	-	TRBJ1-1	TGTGCCAGCAGCCCCCCAAGGCAGGCCTTACGGCTCGGGTTAACTGAAGCTTTCTTT	CASSPPRQALRLGLTEAFF
TRBV10-3	-	16	-	TRBJ2-7	TGTGCCATCAGTGAGTCGGTGCTGACAGGGAGGTACGAGCAGTACTTC	CAISESVLTGRYEQYF
TRBV9	few	15	TRBD1	TRBJ1-2	TGTGCCAGCAGCGTTGGACAGGGGGAAAACTATGGCTACACCTTC	CASSVGQGENYGYTF
TRBV7-9	-	14	TRBD1	TRBJ2-7	TGTGCCAGCAGCGCCCGGGACAGGAATCACGAGCAGTACTTC	CASSARDRNHEQYF
TRBV2	-	15	TRBD1	TRBJ1-6	TGTGCCAGCTCTCCAGGACAGGGCTATAATTCACCCCTCCACTTT	CASSPGQGYNSPLHF
TRBV7-9	-	17	TRBD1	TRBJ2-4	TGTGCCAGCAGCTTAGAACAGGGGGCGCCGGCCAAAAACATTCAGTACTTC	CASSLEQGAPAKNIQYF
TRBV28	-	14	TRBD2	TRBJ2-1	TGTGCCAGCAGTCCATCCGGGACTAGCAGTGAGCAGTTCTTC	CASSPSGTSSEQFF
TRBV6-6	-	14	TRBD2	TRBJ2-3	TGTGCCAGCACCCCAGCGGGAGGCACAGATACGCAGTATTTT	CASTPAGGTDTQYF
TRBV7-9	-	16	-	TRBJ2-3	TGTGCCAGCAGTGACGACCGAGATCCGACCAGAGATACGCAGTATTTT	CASSDDRDPTRDTQYF
TRBV11-1	-	13	-	TRBJ1-4	TGTGCCAGCAGCACCTCCACCCGTGAAAAACTGTTTTTT	CASSTSTREKLFF
TRBV28	-	18	TRBD1	TRBJ1-5	TGTGCCAGCAGTCCTCAAGGGCAGGGGGGATATAGCAATCAGCCCCAGCATTTT	CASSPQGQGGYSNQPQHF
TRBV30	once	10	-	TRBJ1-1	TGTGCCTGGAGTCGTACTGAAGCTTTCTTT	CAWSRTEAFF
TRBV19	-	14	-	TRBJ2-1	TGTGCCAGTAGTATAGATGTAGTGACGGCAGGCCGAATCTTC	CASSIDVVTAGRIF
TRBV4-2	-	16	TRBD2	TRBJ2-7	TGTGCCAGCAGTCCCCGGGGACTAGCGGATTTCTACGAGCAGTACTTC	CASSPRGLADFYEQYF
TRBV28	-	13	-	TRBJ1-2	TGTGCCAGCAGTTTTGGCAGCCGGTATGGCTACACCTTC	CASSFGSRYGYTF
TRBV28	-	14	-	TRBJ2-7	TGTGCCAGCAGGCTGGCGGGTCTCTCCTACGAGCAGTACTTC	CASRLAGLSYEQYF
TRBV6-5	-	16	-	TRBJ1-4	TGTGCCAGCAGTTTATCCCCCGGGGGCACTAATGAAAAACTGTTTTTT	CASSLSPGGTNEKLFF
TRBV28	-	14	TRBD1	TRBJ2-5	TGTGCCAGCAACACTCCCGGGACAGAAGAGACCCAGTACTTC	CASNTPGTEETQYF
TRBV10-3	-	14	-	TRBJ2-2	TGTGCCATCAGTAGCGGCGCGAACACCGGGGAGCTGTTTTTT	CAISSGANTGELFF
TRBV7-6	-	14	TRBD2	TRBJ2-1	TGTGCCAGCAGCTCGTCCGGGGGGGCCGTTGAGCAGTTCTTC	CASSSSGGAVEQFF
TRBV27	-	9	-	TRBJ1-5	TGTGCCAGCACTCAGCCCCAGCATTTT	CASTQPQHF
TRBV27	-	13	TRBD1	TRBJ1-1	TGTGCCAGCAGTCGGAAACAGGGGGGTGAAGCTTTCTTT	CASSRKQGGEAFF
TRBV30	-	14	-	TRBJ2-7	TGTGCCTGGAGTGTAGGGCAGGGCGACTACGAGCAGTACTTC	CAWSVGQGDYEQYF
TRBV18	-	15	TRBD1	TRBJ2-7	TGTGCCAGCTCACCGACCGGGACAGGGGGCAACGAGCAGTACTTC	CASSPTGTGGNEQYF
TRBV7-3	-	15	TRBD2	TRBJ2-1	TGTGCCAGCAGCTTAGGTTTGGGCGGGGGAAATGAGCAGTTCTTC	CASSLGLGGGNEQFF
TRBV2	few	13	TRBD1	TRBJ1-2	TGTGCCAGCACCCAGGGGGGCCTCTATGGCTACACCTTC	CASTQGGLYGYTF
TRBV4-3	-	16	-	TRBJ2-1	TGCGCCAGCAGCCAAGATCTTAAGGAGATCTACAATGAGCAGTTCTTC	CASSQDLKEIYNEQFF
TRBV14	-	14	-	TRBJ1-6	TGTGCCAGCAGCAAAACAGATCCGCTGTCACCCCTCCACTTT	CASSKTDPLSPLHF
TRBV19	-	14	-	TRBJ1-4	TGTGCCAGTAGTATAGGACGGGGTAATGAAAAACTGTTTTTT	CASSIGRGNEKLFF
TRBV15	few	14	-	TRBJ1-5	TGTGCCACCAAAGGACAGTATAGCAATCAGCCCCAGCATTTT	CATKGQYSNQPQHF
TRBV6-6	few	13	-	TRBJ1-4	TGTGCCAGCAGTTACTCTCCTAATGAAAAACTGTTTTTT	CASSYSPNEKLFF
TRBV11-2	-	16	TRBD2	TRBJ2-1	TGTGCCAGCAGCCGGACTAGCGGGAGGCCAGGGGATGAGCAGTTCTTC	CASSRTSGRPGDEQFF
TRBV7-3	-	15	TRBD2	TRBJ2-2	TGTGCCAGCAGCCCCCGGGGGGGAGGGACCGGGGAGCTGTTTTTT	CASSPRGGGTGELFF
TRBV6-6	-	16	-	TRBJ2-1	TGTGCCAGCAGTTACTCGAATAGGGAAGGATACAATGAGCAGTTCTTC	CASSYSNREGYNEQFF
TRBV7-9	-	14	TRBD1	TRBJ1-1	TGTGCCAGCAGCGGGGGACAGGAGAACACTGAAGCTTTCTTT	CASSGGQENTEAFF
TRBV19	-	13	TRBD1	TRBJ1-1	TGTGCCAGTAGGTCACAGGGGGACACTGAAGCTTTCTTT	CASRSQGDTEAFF
TRBV19	-	15	TRBD1	TRBJ1-2	TGTGCCAGTAGTATAGGACAGGGAGAGTTTGGTGGCTACACCTTC	CASSIGQGEFGGYTF
TRBV11-1	-	13	-	TRBJ2-7	TGTGCCAGCAGCTTAGTTGGTTCCTACGAGCAGTACTTC	CASSLVGSYEQYF
TRBV7-2	-	13	-	TRBJ1-4	TGTGCCAGCAGCGTGACAGTAAATGAAAAACTGTTTTTT	CASSVTVNEKLFF
TRBV28	-	13	-	TRBJ1-2	TGTGCCAGCAGTTTAGACAGTGGGTATGGCTACACCTTC	CASSLDSGYGYTF
TRBV19	-	17	-	TRBJ2-4	TGTGCCAGTAGTACCGGCGGGGCGGTGGGTAGGGAAAACATTCAGTACTTC	CASSTGGAVGRENIQYF